This T cell receptor (beta chain) came from a study of response to subunit inactivated influenza vaccine. TCRdb redid the calling of the RT-PCR reads with MiXCR, one entry per CDR3 protein. The table records around 600,000 distinct CDR3 sequences, about 10% of them present only once. In its sample, this clonotype was seen a few times. These data also formed part of another study, on T cells expressing NK-cell markers. This second report adds: 5'RACE template switching with UMIs generated TCR beta cDNA. From sorted CD3+CD56+NKG2C+, CD3+CD56+NKG2C- and CD3+CD56-NKG2C+ T cells came the TCR beta repertoires. The authors restricted sorting to alpha-beta TCR T cells with an anti-gamma-delta TCR antibody in several experiments. Top CD8+ clonotypes included the dominant CD3+CD56+NKG2C+ clonotypes in 6 or 7 donors. The CD3+CD56-NKG2C+ fraction of a handful of donors was also led by these clonotypes.

The sequence was collected from a man aged 50 or older who received an inactivated influenza vaccine. This specimen consisted of PBMCs from blood, obtained on the day of vaccination.

The DNA for the CDR3 is TGTGCCAGCAAATCCTTGGACGAGCAGTACTTC. Translating gives CASKSLDEQYF. The rearrangement uses TRBV12-3 or TRBV12-4 and TRBJ2-7, with D hard to call. V lost 7 bases, J lost 5 bases, and 9 bases lay in between. This CDR3 has 11 residues.